This T cell receptor beta chain was found in a study of human T cells and chemical hapten exposure. TCRdb fed the RACE reads into MiXCR, producing one record per CDR3 protein. The data hold more than 70,000 distinct CDR3 sequences, with roughly 11% observed a single time. Time point meaning: patch test 3, about 24 weeks after DPC sensitization. Treatment: therapeutic diphenylcyclopropenone sensitization with weekly scalp DPC. Many counts were recorded for this clonotype. V was trimmed by 6 bases and J by 4 bases, leaving 16 bases between them. CDR3 length: 15 amino acids. The V gene's germline CDR1 is MDHEN and CDR2 SYDVKM.

This clonotype was obtained from a woman in her 30s with alopecia areata. Some clones in this sample may be carry-over from other donors' samples. The chain employs TRBV28 and TRBJ1-5, with D hard to call. The specimen comprised whole blood, sampled in connection with sensitization to the hapten diphenylcyclopropenone (DPC). The CDR3 nucleotides are TGTGCCAGCAGCCTCTCCGGAGGCCCAAATCAGCCCCAGCATTTT. Translation: CASSLSGGPNQPQHF.